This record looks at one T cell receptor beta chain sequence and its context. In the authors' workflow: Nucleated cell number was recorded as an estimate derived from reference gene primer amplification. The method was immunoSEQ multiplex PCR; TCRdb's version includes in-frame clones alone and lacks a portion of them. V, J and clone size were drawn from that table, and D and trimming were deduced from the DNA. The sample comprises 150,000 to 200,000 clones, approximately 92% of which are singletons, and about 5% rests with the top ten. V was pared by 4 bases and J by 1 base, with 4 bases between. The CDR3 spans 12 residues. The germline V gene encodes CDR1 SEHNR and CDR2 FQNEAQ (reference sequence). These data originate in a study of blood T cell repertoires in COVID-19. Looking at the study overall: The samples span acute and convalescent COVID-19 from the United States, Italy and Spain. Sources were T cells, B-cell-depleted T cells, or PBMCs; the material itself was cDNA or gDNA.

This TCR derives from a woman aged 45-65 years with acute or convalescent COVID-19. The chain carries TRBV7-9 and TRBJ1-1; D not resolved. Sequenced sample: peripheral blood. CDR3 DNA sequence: TGTGCCAGCAGCTACAGGAACACTGAAGCTTTCTTT. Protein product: CASSYRNTEAFF.